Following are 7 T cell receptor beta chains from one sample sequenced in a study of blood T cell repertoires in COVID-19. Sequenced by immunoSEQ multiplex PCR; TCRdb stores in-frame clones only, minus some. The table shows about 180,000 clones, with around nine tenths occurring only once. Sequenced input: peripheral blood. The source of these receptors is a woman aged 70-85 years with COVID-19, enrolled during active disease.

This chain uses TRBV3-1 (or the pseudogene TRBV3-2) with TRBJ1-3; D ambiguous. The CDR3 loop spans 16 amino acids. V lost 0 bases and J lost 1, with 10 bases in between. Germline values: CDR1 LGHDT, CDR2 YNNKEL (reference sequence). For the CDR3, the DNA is TGTGCCAGCAGCCAAGATCCGGGAAATTCTGGAAACACCATATATTTT. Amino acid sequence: CASSQDPGNSGNTIYF.

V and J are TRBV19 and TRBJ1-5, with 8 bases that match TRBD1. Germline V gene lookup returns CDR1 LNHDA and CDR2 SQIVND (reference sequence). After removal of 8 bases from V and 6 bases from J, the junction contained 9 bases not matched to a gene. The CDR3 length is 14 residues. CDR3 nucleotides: TGTGCCAGTTCTACAGGGGGACTGGGTCAGCCCCAGCATTTT. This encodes CASSTGGLGQPQHF.

CDR3 nucleotide sequence: TGTGCCTGGACCGACACAAACACTGAAGCTTTCTTT. Its translation is CAWTDTNTEAFF. V gene TRBV30 combines with J gene TRBJ1-1, with D uncertain. With 4 bases removed from V and 2 bases from J, the gap between germline ends came to 8 bases. The CDR3 contains 12 residues. Germline V lookup: CDR1 GTSNPN, CDR2 SVGIG (reference sequence).

The CDR3 DNA follows: TGTGCCAGCAGTGCGGTGCGGTACAATGAGCAGTTCTTC. Protein product: CASSAVRYNEQFF. The chain is built from TRBV2 and TRBJ2-1; D unclear. Germline CDR1 reads SNHLY; CDR2 reads FYNNEI. The V and J ends lost 4 bases and 4 bases respectively, with 8 bases between them. The CDR3 consists of 13 residues.

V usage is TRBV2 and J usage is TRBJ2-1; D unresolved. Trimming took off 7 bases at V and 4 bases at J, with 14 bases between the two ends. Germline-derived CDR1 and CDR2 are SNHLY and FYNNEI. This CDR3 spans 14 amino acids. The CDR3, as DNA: TGTGCCAGCAAGTTCAGCACAGATTACAATGAGCAGTTCTTC. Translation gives CASKFSTDYNEQFF. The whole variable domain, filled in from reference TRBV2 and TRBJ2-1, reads EPEVTQTPSHQVTQMGQEVILRCVPISNHLYFYWYRQILGQKVEFLVSFYNNEISEKSEIFDDQFSVERPDGSNFTLKIRSTKLEDSAMYFCASKFSTDYNEQFFGPGTRLTVL.

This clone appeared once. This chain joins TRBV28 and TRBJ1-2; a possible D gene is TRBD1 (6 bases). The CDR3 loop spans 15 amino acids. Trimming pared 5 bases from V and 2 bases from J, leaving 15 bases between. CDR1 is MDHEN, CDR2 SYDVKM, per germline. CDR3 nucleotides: TGTGCCAGCAGTCCCCCCTTGGGGGCAAACTATGGCTACACCTTC. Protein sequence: CASSPPLGANYGYTF.

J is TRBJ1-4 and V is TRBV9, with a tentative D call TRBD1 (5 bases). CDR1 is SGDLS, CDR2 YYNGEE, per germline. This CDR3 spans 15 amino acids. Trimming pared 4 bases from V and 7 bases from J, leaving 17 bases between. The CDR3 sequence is CASSPGEGRAEKLFF. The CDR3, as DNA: TGTGCCAGCAGCCCTGGGGAGGGGAGAGCTGAAAAACTGTTTTTT.